Below, 25 T cell receptor beta chains from the same sample are listed, as sequenced in a study of cytomegalovirus exposure and HLA in healthy donors. Assay: immunoSEQ multiplex PCR; the TCRdb copy retains only in-frame clones and omits some. The top ten clones hold 1% to 1.5% of a sample with 100,000 to 150,000 clones, over 90% of them seen once. Sequencing was performed on PBMCs. The receptors come from a woman aged 18-29 years in good health and CMV-seronegative.

Written as DNA, the CDR3 is TGTGCCAGCAGGGGACAGGAGAACACTGAAGCTTTCTTT. Translated, it gives CASRGQENTEAFF. The chain is built from TRBV2 and TRBJ1-1, with TRBD1 matching over 8 bases. Trimming cost V 6 bases and J 1 base; bases outside gene matches: 1. CDR1 and CDR2 from the germline V gene are SNHLY and FYNNEI. The CDR3 loop spans 13 amino acids.

The rearrangement joins TRBV5-1 to TRBJ2-7; TRBD2 aligns across 12 bases. Germline V gene data show CDR1 as SGHRS and CDR2 as YFSETQ. The trim removed 2 bases at V and 2 bases at J, leaving 2 bases unmatched. This CDR3 spans 15 amino acids. CDR3 nucleotide sequence: TGCGCCAGCAGCTTAGGACTAGCGGGGACCTACGAGCAGTACTTC. Its translation is CASSLGLAGTYEQYF.

The chain employs TRBV4-1 and TRBJ2-1; the match to TRBD2 covers 7 bases. The V segment lost 2 bases and the J segment 0 bases; nucleotides outside the gene matches: 4. The CDR3 runs 16 residues. The germline V gene has CDR1 MGHRA and CDR2 YSYEKL. The CDR3 loop is CASSQPTSSSYNEQFF. The CDR3 nucleotides are TGCGCCAGCAGCCAACCGACTAGCAGCTCCTACAATGAGCAGTTCTTC.

The gene calls are TRBV16 and TRBJ1-5; D gene uncertain. Germline loops: CDR1 KGHSY, CDR2 FQNENV. The CDR3 spans 14 residues. Trimming removed 4 bases from V and 2 bases from J, with 9 bases in between. In nucleotides, the CDR3 is TGTGCCAGCAGCCCTGGGCCGGGCAATCAGCCCCAGCATTTT. This encodes CASSPGPGNQPQHF. Full variable domain (remainder filled in from reference TRBV16 and TRBJ1-5): GEEVAQTPKHLVRGEGQKAKLYCAPIKGHSYVFWYQQVLKNEFKFLISFQNENVFDETGMPKERFSAKCLPNSPCSLEIQATKLEDSAVYFCASSPGPGNQPQHFGDGTRLSIL.

The CDR3 is CASSLWSSNEQFF. Written as DNA, the CDR3 is TGTGCCAGCAGCTTGTGGTCCAGCAATGAGCAGTTCTTC. J is TRBJ2-1 and V is TRBV5-5; D is uncertain. The CDR3 is 13 amino acids. Trimming cost V 1 base and J 6 bases, with 8 bases left between them. From germline, CDR1 is SGHKS and CDR2 YYEKEE (reference sequence).

The chain uses TRBV7-6 and TRBJ2-1; D might be TRBD1 (6 bases). CDR1 and CDR2 (germline): SGHVS, FNYEAQ. The ends were cut back, 4 bases at V and 6 bases at J, with 13 bases in the middle. The CDR3 is 14 amino acids. The CDR3 nucleotides are TGTGCCAGCAGCTCTAGAAGAGGGGGCAATGAGCAGTTCTTC. The encoded protein is CASSSRRGGNEQFF.

The V and J genes are TRBV27 and TRBJ2-7, with a tentative D call TRBD2 (5 bases). The CDR3 length is 15 residues. Germline-derived CDR1 and CDR2 are MNHEY and SMNVEV (reference sequence). Trimming took 3 bases from V and 3 from J, leaving 15 bases between them. The CDR3 here is CASSLFGEGVYEQYF. CDR3 nucleotide sequence: TGTGCCAGCAGTTTGTTCGGGGAAGGTGTCTACGAGCAGTACTTC.

This rearrangement joins TRBV5-8 to TRBJ2-1; D possibly corresponds to TRBD1 (6 bases). V shed 6 bases and J shed 1 base, with 8 bases lying between them. Germline V gives CDR1 SGHTS, CDR2 YDEGEE. The CDR3 totals 13 residues. DNA of the CDR3: TGTGCCAGCAACGGACAGTCCTACAATGAGCAGTTCTTC. Protein: CASNGQSYNEQFF.

V usage is TRBV19 and J usage is TRBJ1-5; D remains ambiguous. Trimming took off 0 bases at V and 9 bases at J, with 15 bases between the two ends. The CDR3 extends over 15 amino acids. Germline V lookup: CDR1 LNHDA, CDR2 SQIVND (reference sequence). CDR3 sequence: CASSIDQSSARPQHF. For the CDR3, the DNA is TGTGCCAGTAGTATAGATCAATCGAGCGCGCGGCCCCAGCATTTT.

For this clone: The sample contains more than one DNA sequence encoding this CDR3. The genes are TRBV9 and TRBJ2-1; D remains unclear. Germline V gene sequence: CDR1 SGDLS, CDR2 YYNGEE. Trimming took off 0 bases at V and 0 bases at J, with 7 bases between the two ends. The CDR3 sequence is 15 residues long. The CDR3 loop is CASSVGPSSYNEQFF. For the CDR3, the DNA is TGTGCCAGCAGCGTAGGACCTAGCTCCTACAATGAGCAGTTCTTC. Using reference TRBV9 and TRBJ2-1 for the parts outside the CDR3, the full variable domain is DSGVTQTPKHLITATGQRVTLRCSPRSGDLSVYWYQQSLDQGLQFLIQYYNGEERAKGNILERFSAQQFPDLHSELNLSSLELGDSALYFCASSVGPSSYNEQFFGPGTRLTVL.

The V and J genes are TRBV19 and TRBJ2-1; 10 nucleotides line up with TRBD1. V shed 8 bases, J shed 10 bases, and the junction held 8 bases outside the gene matches. CDR3 length: 13 amino acids. Germline CDR1 and CDR2: LNHDA and SQIVND (reference sequence). CDR3 nucleotides: TGTGCCAGTCAACGGGACAGGGGTTGGGAGCAGTTCTTC. Encoded protein: CASQRDRGWEQFF.

The V gene is TRBV6-5, the J gene TRBJ2-3; 10 bases fit TRBD2. Germline assignment: CDR1 MNHEY and CDR2 SVGAGI. After removal of 7 bases from V and 5 bases from J, the junction contained 9 bases not matched to a gene. This CDR3 comprises 15 residues. For the CDR3, the DNA is TGTGCCAGCAAGGAGGCTAGCGGGGGCATAGATACGCAGTATTTT. This sequence encodes CASKEASGGIDTQYF.

The chain recombines TRBV19 with TRBJ1-1, with 7 bases fitting TRBD1. The germline V gene has CDR1 LNHDA and CDR2 SQIVND (reference sequence). V gave up 2 bases and J gave up 2 bases; unmatched junction bases: 11. This CDR3 is built from 17 residues. CDR3 sequence: CASSIYAPGGSNTEAFF. For the CDR3, the DNA is TGTGCCAGTAGTATATACGCGCCAGGGGGGTCCAACACTGAAGCTTTCTTT.

This chain uses TRBV19 with TRBJ2-5; perhaps TRBD1 as D (6 bases). The CDR3 has 15 residues. Trimming cost V 3 bases and J 0 bases, with 11 bases left between them. Germline V gene data show CDR1 as LNHDA and CDR2 as SQIVND (reference sequence). CDR3 nucleotides: TGTGCCAGTAGTATTTATCAGGGGTACCAAGAGACCCAGTACTTC. It is translated as CASSIYQGYQETQYF.

J is TRBJ2-7 and V is TRBV5-1; D is uncertain. The CDR3 sequence is 15 residues long. Germline V lookup: CDR1 SGHRS, CDR2 YFSETQ. Trimming removed 0 bases at V and 0 bases at J, with 10 bases between. In nucleotides, the CDR3 is TGCGCCAGCAGCTTGGAACACCCTAGCTCCTACGAGCAGTACTTC. This codes for CASSLEHPSSYEQYF.

V gene TRBV9 combines with J gene TRBJ2-1; the match to TRBD2 covers 13 bases. J was trimmed by 12 bases and V by 0 bases; bases with no gene match: 3. This CDR3 is 14 amino acids long. Germline-derived CDR1 and CDR2 are SGDLS and YYNGEE. In nucleotides, the CDR3 is TGTGCCAGCAGCGTAGAACTAGCGGGAGGGCCGCAGTTCTTC. Translated, it gives CASSVELAGGPQFF.

The gene calls are TRBV5-1 and TRBJ2-3; 8 nucleotides agree with TRBD1. CDR1 SGHRS and CDR2 YFSETQ come from the germline V gene. The V segment lost 0 bases and the J segment 0 bases; nucleotides outside the gene matches: 0. This CDR3 has 15 amino acids. In nucleotides, the CDR3 is TGCGCCAGCAGCTTGGGACAGGGGAGCACAGATACGCAGTATTTT. Protein: CASSLGQGSTDTQYF.

In its sample, this clone was seen once. The chain uses TRBV28 and TRBJ2-7; 11 bases match TRBD2. Looked up from germline, CDR1 is MDHEN and CDR2 is SYDVKM. Trimming cost V 6 bases and J 0 bases; bases outside gene matches: 4. The length of the CDR3 is 15 residues. CDR3 protein: CASRLLAGVSYEQYF. The CDR3 nucleotides are TGTGCCAGCAGACTACTAGCGGGGGTCTCCTACGAGCAGTACTTC.

The genes are TRBV9 and TRBJ2-1; a weak D match, TRBD1 (6 bases). The CDR3 is 16 residues long. Looked up from germline, CDR1 is SGDLS and CDR2 is YYNGEE. Trimming pared 4 bases from V and 0 bases from J, leaving 14 bases between. In DNA, the CDR3 is TGTGCCAGCAGCTTTACAACAGGGATCTCCTACAATGAGCAGTTCTTC. Its protein is CASSFTTGISYNEQFF.

The J gene is TRBJ2-5, the V gene TRBV7-9; 9 bases map to TRBD2. Germline CDR1 reads SEHNR; CDR2 reads FQNEAQ (reference sequence). The J segment lost 4 bases and the V segment lost 5 bases, leaving 8 bases of the junction unmatched. The CDR3 sequence is 15 residues long. CDR3 in amino acids: CASSNEPTSGETQYF. DNA for the CDR3: TGTGCCAGCAGCAACGAACCGACTAGCGGAGAGACCCAGTACTTC.

This chain uses TRBV5-1 with TRBJ1-1; D remains ambiguous. The CDR3 is made up of 15 amino acids. V lost 1 base to trimming and J lost 3 bases, with 13 bases between them. Germline loops: CDR1 SGHRS, CDR2 YFSETQ. Here the CDR3 DNA reads TGCGCCAGCAGCTTGTTGCCGGGTCCGGACACTGAAGCTTTCTTT. This codes for CASSLLPGPDTEAFF. The whole variable domain, filled in from reference TRBV5-1 and TRBJ1-1, reads KAGVTQTPRYLIKTRGQQVTLSCSPISGHRSVSWYQQTPGQGLQFLFEYFSETQRNKGNFPGRFSGRQFSNSRSEMNVSTLELGDSALYLCASSLLPGPDTEAFFGQGTRLTVV.

The chain joins TRBV9 to TRBJ1-2; 9 nucleotides align to TRBD1. This CDR3 spans 13 amino acids. From germline, CDR1 is SGDLS and CDR2 YYNGEE. Losses at the gene ends were 5 bases for V and 9 bases for J; bases not matched to a gene: 8. The CDR3 here is CASRSGQGIRYTF. As DNA, the CDR3 is TGTGCCAGCAGATCGGGACAGGGTATTCGCTACACCTTC.

In its sample, this clone was seen a few times. The CDR3: CASSQDWDRGNEKLFF. CDR3 in DNA: TGCGCCAGCAGCCAAGACTGGGACAGGGGGAATGAAAAACTGTTTTTT. The rearrangement joins TRBV4-1 to TRBJ1-4, with 11 bases lining up with TRBD1. V lost 0 bases to trimming and J lost 5 bases; unmatched junction nucleotides: 2. The CDR3 spans 16 residues. The germline gives CDR1 MGHRA, CDR2 YSYEKL.

In its sample, this clone was seen once. The V gene is TRBV19, the J gene TRBJ2-7; tentatively, D is TRBD2 (6 bases). The ends were cut back, 6 bases at V and 1 base at J, with 13 bases in the middle. CDR3 length equals 14 residues. Germline loops: CDR1 LNHDA, CDR2 SQIVND (reference sequence). The CDR3 region is CASSAAGPSYEQYF. In DNA, the CDR3 is TGTGCCAGTAGCGCCGCGGGGCCGTCCTACGAGCAGTACTTC.

For the CDR3, the DNA is TGTGCCAGCAGCGGGGGGACGGCTAATCAGCCCCAGCATTTT. Residues: CASSGGTANQPQHF. The genes are TRBV5-6 and TRBJ1-5; TRBD1 might be the D (5 bases). The germline V gene has CDR1 SGHDT and CDR2 YYEEEE. CDR3 length: 14 amino acids. V was cut by 4 bases and J by 4 bases, with 12 bases left in between. The entire variable domain, with the rest obtained from reference TRBV5-6 and TRBJ1-5, is as follows: DAGVTQSPTHLIKTRGQQVTLRCSPKSGHDTVSWYQQALGQGPQFIFQYYEEEERQRGNFPDRFSGHQFPNYSSELNVNALLLGDSALYLCASSGGTANQPQHFGDGTRLSIL.